This TCR beta chain was captured in a study of human T cells and chemical hapten exposure (dated by TCRdb to the early 2020s). Broadly, across the study: For sensitization, 2% DPC in acetone was applied to an approximately 2 cm by approximately 2 cm area of upper inner arm skin. Patch testing was done on the upper back using Finn chambers containing 0.01% DPC, and results were scored after 6 days according to International Contact Dermatitis Research Group standards. Blood samples were taken from patients before sensitization (week 0) and at 2, 6 and about 24 weeks after DPC sensitization. For TCR sequencing, blood came from twenty-nine alopecia patients at anywhere from one to four time points (pre-sensitization, 2, 6 and 24 weeks). Most of the patients in the cohort were female, and the cohort covered alopecia areata with under or over 50% scalp involvement, alopecia totalis and alopecia universalis. Libraries were pooled for sequencing, and per-sample TCR yields varied mainly because of small differences in library volumes within the pool. Throughout the study period of about 22 weeks, patients also received therapeutic DPC doses to the scalp every week. In alopecia patients, the study followed how the peripheral blood TCR repertoire changed in vivo over primary and secondary sensitization to diphenylcyclopropenone (DPC), a hapten. Here is what the overall study found, with its caveats: Because all patients had alopecia, a presumed autoimmune disease, the immune response of the patients might differ from that of healthy individuals. Expanded TCRs formed significantly more large CDR3 similarity clusters than pre-sensitization or healthy control sets, consistent with antigen-driven responses. DPC sensitization did not change the number of TCRs with a frequency above 1 in 1000, and there was no evidence of changes in global repertoire structure. Patch test score was positively correlated with the number of PT1 expanded TCRs, with significance at thresholds 8, 16 and 32 but not at 4. After repeated subsampling, the strength of the expansion versus patch-test correlation and the threshold at which it became significant changed.

Points on this clonotype: Its target antigen remains unknown. No much larger clone is present one base from it, and per-base qualities are unavailable.

Libraries came from RACE. Sequencing relied on a NextSeq 500. During library preparation, unique molecular identifiers were attached to individual cDNA molecules so that TCRs could be counted quantitatively and reproducibly. Each blood RNA sample was used to sequence both TCR alpha and TCR beta chains. In the original analysis: Samples had a median of roughly 100,000 TCRs, with a range from 23,224 to 690,600. The Decombinator software suite was used to annotate V, J and CDR3 in the TCR reads. For the PS versus PT1 abundance plots, all samples were subsampled to the same number of TCRs (28,000). Expanded TCRs were defined as absent before sensitization and observed at least eight times at the 2-week time point. TCRdb reprocessing: public reads trimmed at Q25 with fastp, clones called with MiXCR, in-frame beta chains kept. Each entry merges the rows of one CDR3 protein and shows their most common DNA and genes. Clone size and V and J calls follow TCRdb, not the original study. The sample table records some 62,000 distinct CDR3 sequences; about 10% of these occur just once. Clones ranked in the top ten supply less than 2.5% of the sample.

CDR1 and CDR2, looked up from the germline V gene, are MDHEN and SYDVKM. Its CDR3 holds 11 amino acids, cysteine through phenylalanine. The retained sequence is limited to the CDR3, 33 bases, with the frame set at the first base. Trimming at the junction amounts to 8 bases on V and 6 bases on J, and the germline ends lie 10 bases apart. Sample time point, as interpreted from the label and publication: patch test 3, about 24 weeks after DPC sensitization. In light of the paper, this sample's treatment or condition label describes: therapeutic diphenylcyclopropenone sensitization with weekly scalp DPC. At every patch-test visit, the blood draw took place before the patch test was put on. Patients were considered eligible if aged 18 to 70, diagnosed with alopecia and deemed suitable for DPC therapy, and patients were excluded if pregnant. Unfractionated whole blood was collected in Tempus Blood RNA tubes, and total RNA was extracted from that blood.

The chain links TRBV28 with TRBJ1-1; TRBD1 is perhaps the D gene, given 6 matching bases. The TCR comes from a woman in her 30s with alopecia areata. Some clones in this sample may be carry-over from other donors' samples. Sample: whole blood, taken in connection with sensitization to the hapten diphenylcyclopropenone (DPC). The nucleotides are TGTGCCAGCGCAGGGGTCTCTGAAGCTTTCTTT. Translated, this is CASAGVSEAFF.